The clone carrying this TCR beta chain has a count of ten or more. As originally analysed: By means of reference gene primer amplification, nucleated cell counts were estimated. Profiled with immunoSEQ multiplex PCR; TCRdb holds only in-frame clones, not every one. That table gives V, J and clone size, and the DNA gave D and trimming. Of 200,000 to 250,000 clones detected, about nine tenths appear once; the ten largest clones hold 1.5% to 2%. These data are taken from a study of blood T cell repertoires in COVID-19. For the study at large: COVID-19 samples collected from the United States, Italy and Spain covered acute and convalescent phases.

Sequencing input: peripheral blood. This TCR was recovered from a man in his sixties or seventies with acute or convalescent COVID-19.

The CDR3 spells CASSQVQGQGGNEQFF. In nucleotides, the CDR3 is TGCGCCAGCAGCCAGGTACAGGGACAGGGCGGCAATGAGCAGTTCTTC. The rearrangement links TRBV4-3 to TRBJ2-1; 9 bases are shared with TRBD1. CDR1 and CDR2 from the germline V gene are LGHNA and YSLEER. The CDR3 length is 16 residues. V was clipped by 3 bases and J by 6 bases; unmatched bases: 9.